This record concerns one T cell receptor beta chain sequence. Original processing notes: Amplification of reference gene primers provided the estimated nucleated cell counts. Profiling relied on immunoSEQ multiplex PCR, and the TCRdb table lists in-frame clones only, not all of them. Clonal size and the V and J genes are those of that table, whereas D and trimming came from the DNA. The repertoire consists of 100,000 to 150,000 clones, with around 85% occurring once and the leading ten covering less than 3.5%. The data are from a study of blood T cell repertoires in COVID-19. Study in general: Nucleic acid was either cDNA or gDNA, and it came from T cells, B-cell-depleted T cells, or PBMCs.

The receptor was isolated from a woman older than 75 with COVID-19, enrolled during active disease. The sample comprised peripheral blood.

The CDR3 sequence: CASSPGLAGTGELFF. The CDR3 nucleotides are TGTGCCAGCAGCCCGGGACTAGCGGGCACCGGGGAGCTGTTTTTT. This chain connects TRBV7-2 to TRBJ2-2, with 12 bases fitting TRBD2. From germline, CDR1 is SGHTA and CDR2 FQGNSA. This CDR3 has 15 residues. V dropped 5 bases and J dropped 4; count of bases not matched to a gene: 2.